These 5 T cell receptor beta chains were sequenced from one sample in a study of T cells in Graves' hyperthyroidism and ophthalmopathy. What was amplified from RNA transcripts were TCR beta CDR3 regions. A set of HTBI primers served as the primers for a first-round RT-PCR of the TCR CDR3. One entry per CDR3 protein results from TCRdb running MiXCR on the multiplex PCR reads. This table has 75,000 to 100,000 distinct CDR3 sequences, 51% appearing once. The sequencing sample was made of blood. The receptors were sampled from a middle-aged woman with Graves' hyperthyroidism.

This clonotype was counted many times. Written as DNA, the CDR3 is TGTGCCAGCAGAAAAGGACTAGCCGGCCAAGAGACCCAGTACTTC. Translating gives CASRKGLAGQETQYF. The chain carries TRBV7-2 and TRBJ2-5; 8 bases match TRBD2. V was clipped by 6 bases and J by 1 base; unmatched bases: 7. The CDR3 contains 15 residues. Per germline, CDR1 SGHTA and CDR2 FQGNSA.

This clonotype has a count of ten or more. The rearrangement joins TRBV5-1 to TRBJ2-3; D uncertain. Germline CDR1 SGHRS, CDR2 YFSETQ. V was pared by 4 bases and J by 2 bases, with 14 bases between. This CDR3 has 15 amino acids. The CDR3, as DNA: TGCGCCAGCAGCCAAACGCCCGCGATCACAGATACGCAGTATTTT. This codes for CASSQTPAITDTQYF.

This clonotype has at least ten counts. This chain links TRBV29-1 with TRBJ1-3; 9 positions match TRBD1. Germline CDR1 and CDR2: SQVTM and ANQGSEA. The V gene end was trimmed by 6 bases and the J gene end by 0 bases; junction bases not matched to a gene: 9. The CDR3 covers 16 residues. CDR3 in amino acids: CSVAGTGTNSGNTIYF. The CDR3 DNA follows: TGCAGCGTGGCCGGGACAGGGACGAACTCTGGAAACACCATATATTTT.

Concerning this clonotype itself: No DNA is shown, since the ends of the CDR3 on it are uncertain; the CDR3 is the one TCRdb lists. This chain connects TRBV11-2 to TRBJ1-2; the table's D call, TRBD1, has no DNA check behind it. The length of the CDR3 is 21 amino acids, counting both ends. Per germline, CDR1 SGHAT and CDR2 FQNNGV. CDR3 in amino acids: CASSFICSAPQVSKGHYGYTF.

This clonotype was seen more than once but under ten times. The rearrangement uses TRBV11-2 and TRBJ1-5; 9 bases map to TRBD1. The ends lost 7 bases at V and 2 bases at J; junction bases unmatched: 3. This CDR3 region has 14 residues. Germline V CDR1 and CDR2: SGHAT, FQNNGV. The CDR3 DNA is TGTGCCAGCAAGGGACAGGGTGGCAATCAGCCCCAGCATTTT. It is translated as CASKGQGGNQPQHF. Complete variable domain (other parts from reference TRBV11-2 and TRBJ1-5): EAGVAQSPRYKIIEKRQSVAFWCNPISGHATLYWYQQILGQGPKLLIQFQNNGVVDDSQLPKDRFSAERLKGVDSTLKIQPAKLEDSAVYLCASKGQGGNQPQHFGDGTRLSIL.